These 24 T cell receptor beta chains were all obtained from the same sample, sequenced in a study of CD8 T cells in Susac syndrome. An input of about 0.45 to 1 ug of RNA was subjected to reverse transcription using random hexamers. TCRdb reprocessed the immunoSEQ multiplex PCR reads with MiXCR, giving one entry per CDR3 protein. This sample carries more than 80,000 distinct CDR3 sequences, roughly 94% of them seen once, and the ten largest clones take around 0.4%. Sample: CD8+ T cells from PBMCs. The receptors stem from a human donor with Susac syndrome.

In DNA, the CDR3 is TGTGCCAGCACCTCGGGGGGCGATGAGCAGTTCTTC. It encodes CASTSGGDEQFF. The genes are TRBV6-5 and TRBJ2-1, with D possibly being TRBD2 (7 bases). Germline V CDR1 and CDR2: MNHEY, SVGAGI. CDR3 length: 12 residues. The ends were cut back, 7 bases at V and 8 bases at J, with 12 bases in the middle.

V usage is TRBV5-4 and J usage is TRBJ1-2, with 9 bases aligning to TRBD1. The germline V gene encodes CDR1 SGHNT and CDR2 YYREEE (reference sequence). V shed 0 bases, J shed 8 bases, and the junction held 5 bases outside the gene matches. This CDR3 has 14 amino acids. The CDR3 sequence: CASSLGRQGDGYTF. DNA for the CDR3: TGTGCCAGCAGCTTGGGGAGACAGGGGGACGGCTACACCTTC.

The J gene is TRBJ1-2, the V gene TRBV27; no definite D call. The CDR3 is 16 residues long. The germline V gene encodes CDR1 MNHEY and CDR2 SMNVEV (reference sequence). V lost 5 bases and J 1 base, leaving 17 bases between the germline ends. The CDR3 DNA is TGTGCCAGCAGTCCGAACCCTCTGGCCTTTAACTATGGCTACACCTTC. Amino acid sequence: CASSPNPLAFNYGYTF.

The genes are TRBV3-1 and TRBJ2-1; 10 positions match TRBD2. The CDR3 extends over 15 amino acids. The V segment lost 4 bases and the J segment 1 base; nucleotides outside the gene matches: 1. From germline, CDR1 is LGHDT and CDR2 YNNKEL (reference sequence). CDR3 in amino acids: CASSRTSGSYNEQFF. The CDR3 nucleotides read TGTGCCAGCAGCCGGACTAGCGGATCCTACAATGAGCAGTTCTTC.

V is TRBV19 and J is TRBJ1-2, with TRBD1 identical over 7 bases. Germline V gene sequence: CDR1 LNHDA, CDR2 SQIVND (reference sequence). This CDR3 spans 13 amino acids. V was pared by 10 bases and J by 4 bases, with 9 bases of the junction left unmatched. The CDR3 bases are TGTGCCATTTCCGACGGGACAGTCTATGGCTACACCTTC. Translated: CAISDGTVYGYTF.

Here the CDR3 reads CATSTKVNTEAFF. CDR3 nucleotide sequence: TGTGCCACCAGCACGAAGGTGAACACTGAAGCTTTCTTT. The V and J genes are TRBV15 and TRBJ1-1; no firm D call. CDR3 length: 13 residues. CDR1 is LNHNV, CDR2 YYDKDF, per germline (reference sequence). Trimming stripped 4 bases from V and 0 bases from J, with 6 bases between. The full variable domain, its missing parts supplied by reference TRBV15 and TRBJ1-1, is DAMVIQNPRYQVTQFGKPVTLSCSQTLNHNVMYWYQQKSSQAPKLLFHYYDKDFNNEADTPDNFQSRRPNTSFCFLDIRSPGLGDTAMYLCATSTKVNTEAFFGQGTRLTVV.

The rearrangement joins TRBV27 to TRBJ1-2, with D possibly matching TRBD1 (6 bases). CDR1 MNHEY and CDR2 SMNVEV come from the germline V gene (reference sequence). The CDR3 extends over 16 amino acids. V lost 2 bases to trimming and J lost 5 bases, with 18 bases between them. The DNA of the CDR3 is TGTGCCAGCAGTTTAACGGGGGCAGTGTGGTTATATGGCTACACCTTC. Its protein is CASSLTGAVWLYGYTF.

The chain employs TRBV6-6 and TRBJ2-3; tentatively, D is TRBD2 (6 bases). CDR3 length equals 14 residues. Per germline, CDR1 MNHNY and CDR2 SVGAGI (reference sequence). V was pared by 5 bases and J by 1 base, with 10 bases between. The CDR3 bases are TGTGCCAGCAGTAGGAGGGGTGGCACAGATACGCAGTATTTT. Protein product: CASSRRGGTDTQYF.

The chain employs TRBV6-2 or TRBV6-3 and TRBJ2-1; D is unclear. The CDR3 spans 15 residues. Trimming stripped 2 bases from V and 0 bases from J, with 8 bases between. Germline V gives CDR1 MNHEY, CDR2 SVGEGT. CDR3 region: CASSYAVPSYNEQFF. CDR3 nucleotides: TGTGCCAGCAGTTACGCCGTACCCTCCTACAATGAGCAGTTCTTC.

The chain carries TRBV12-3 or TRBV12-4 and TRBJ1-2; D uncertain. The V gene lost 8 bases and the J gene lost 4 bases, with 14 bases spanning the gap. This CDR3 region has 13 residues. CDR3 in DNA: TGTGCCAGCTTCGGCCCACCGGCCTATGGCTACACCTTC. Its protein is CASFGPPAYGYTF.

This clonotype was recorded only once. The chain recombines TRBV7-3 with TRBJ2-1; TRBD2 matches 7 bases. V lost 3 bases and J lost 4; bases outside the gene matches: 3. The CDR3 has 14 amino acids. Germline V gives CDR1 SGHTA, CDR2 FQGTGA. The DNA of the CDR3 is TGTGCCAGCAGCTTCACCGGGGGGTACAATGAGCAGTTCTTC. Its protein is CASSFTGGYNEQFF.

This rearrangement joins TRBV11-2 to TRBJ2-5; possibly TRBD2 for D (5 bases). The V gene's germline CDR1 is SGHAT and CDR2 FQNNGV. V was clipped by 4 bases and J by 2 bases, with 20 bases between them. There are 17 residues in the CDR3. The CDR3 loop reads CASSSLEIGSGQETQYF. In DNA form, the CDR3 reads TGTGCCAGCAGCTCCCTTGAGATCGGGTCGGGGCAAGAGACCCAGTACTTC. The entire variable domain, with the rest obtained from reference TRBV11-2 and TRBJ2-5, is as follows: EAGVAQSPRYKIIEKRQSVAFWCNPISGHATLYWYQQILGQGPKLLIQFQNNGVVDDSQLPKDRFSAERLKGVDSTLKIQPAKLEDSAVYLCASSSLEIGSGQETQYFGPGTRLLVL.

The rearrangement links TRBV5-6 to TRBJ2-1; D is perhaps TRBD1 (5 bases). The CDR3 covers 16 residues. Per germline, CDR1 SGHDT and CDR2 YYEEEE. Trimming took 4 bases from V and 0 from J, leaving 14 bases between them. CDR3 loop: CASSPARASSYNEQFF. Written as DNA, the CDR3 is TGTGCCAGCAGCCCCGCCAGGGCTAGCTCCTACAATGAGCAGTTCTTC. Together with reference TRBV5-6 and TRBJ2-1, the CDR3 gives the full variable domain: DAGVTQSPTHLIKTRGQQVTLRCSPKSGHDTVSWYQQALGQGPQFIFQYYEEEERQRGNFPDRFSGHQFPNYSSELNVNALLLGDSALYLCASSPARASSYNEQFFGPGTRLTVL.

The chain carries TRBV11-2 and TRBJ2-5, with TRBD2 identical over 12 bases. In germline, CDR1 is SGHAT, CDR2 FQNNGV. After removal of 4 bases from V and 2 bases from J, the junction contained 5 bases not matched to a gene. The CDR3 spans 16 residues. This CDR3 is CASSSGLAGTQETQYF. The CDR3 DNA follows: TGTGCCAGCAGCTCGGGACTAGCGGGTACTCAAGAGACCCAGTACTTC.

The chain joins TRBV11-2 to TRBJ2-1, with 7 bases aligning to TRBD2. This CDR3 contains 16 residues. The germline V gene has CDR1 SGHAT and CDR2 FQNNGV. Trimming at V came to 5 bases and at J to 9 bases, leaving 16 bases not matched to a gene. For the CDR3, the DNA is TGTGCCAGCAGCCTAAGGGGCGGGGGAGCCCACGGTGAGCAGTTCTTC. Translating gives CASSLRGGGAHGEQFF.

This clonotype appeared a few times. The rearrangement links TRBV4-1 to TRBJ2-7; D is perhaps TRBD1 (5 bases). V was clipped by 0 bases and J by 3 bases, with 12 bases between them. This CDR3 is 15 amino acids long. Germline V gene lookup returns CDR1 MGHRA and CDR2 YSYEKL. DNA of the CDR3: TGCGCCAGCAGCCAAGACAGTCAGGGTTACTACGAGCAGTACTTC. Translated, it gives CASSQDSQGYYEQYF.

The rearrangement links TRBV2 to TRBJ2-7; the match to TRBD1 covers 12 bases. J gave up 7 bases and V 6 bases, and 7 bases lay outside the gene matches. There are 14 residues in the CDR3. Germline-derived CDR1 and CDR2 are SNHLY and FYNNEI. The DNA for the CDR3 is TGTGCCAGCAGGGGGGGACAGGGGGCTTGGGAGCAGTACTTC. This codes for CASRGGQGAWEQYF.

This clonotype was counted a single time. CDR3 DNA: TGTGCCAGCAGTGACTCCGAAGGTGGCTACACCTTC. Its protein is CASSDSEGGYTF. V usage is TRBV6-4 and J usage is TRBJ1-2; D is undetermined. This CDR3 has 12 residues. Looked up from germline, CDR1 is MRHNA and CDR2 is SNTAGT. V was cut by 0 bases and J by 7 bases, with 6 bases left in between.

This chain links TRBV2 with TRBJ2-1; TRBD1 might be the D (6 bases). The V end lost 8 bases, the J end lost 5 bases, and 13 bases lay between the germline ends. The CDR3 has 13 residues. Germline V gives CDR1 SNHLY, CDR2 FYNNEI. The CDR3 sequence is CASGTRDNNEQFF. The CDR3, as DNA: TGTGCCAGCGGGACCCGGGACAACAATGAGCAGTTCTTC.

This sequence joins TRBV14 and TRBJ2-1, with D possibly matching TRBD2 (5 bases). V lost 8 bases to trimming and J lost 6 bases, with 14 bases between them. This CDR3 is built from 13 residues. Per germline, CDR1 SGHDN and CDR2 FVKESK. The CDR3 DNA follows: TGTGCCAGCCGAAGGGAGCCGGCCAATGAGCAGTTCTTC. It codes for CASRREPANEQFF.

The chain recombines TRBV15 with TRBJ2-1; perhaps TRBD2 as D (5 bases). Trimming stripped 6 bases from V and 8 bases from J, with 8 bases between. The CDR3 loop spans 11 amino acids. The germline V gene encodes CDR1 LNHNV and CDR2 YYDKDF (reference sequence). The CDR3 reads CATSNGDEQFF. The DNA for the CDR3 is TGTGCCACCAGTAACGGGGATGAGCAGTTCTTC.

This chain uses TRBV30 with TRBJ1-2; tentatively, D is TRBD1 (6 bases). Trimming pared 0 bases from V and 7 bases from J, leaving 12 bases between. CDR1 GTSNPN and CDR2 SVGIG come from the germline V gene (reference sequence). CDR3 size: 13 residues. CDR3 nucleotides: TGTGCCTGGAGTGTACTGGGGGCGAGTGGCTACACCTTC. It is translated as CAWSVLGASGYTF.

The rearrangement uses TRBV12-5 and TRBJ1-5; D gene unclear. Germline values: CDR1 LGHNT, CDR2 FRNRAP. The V end was cut by 1 base, the J end by 6 bases, with 7 bases between. The CDR3 length is 13 residues. This CDR3 is CASGLETSQPQHF. CDR3 coding DNA: TGTGCTAGTGGTTTGGAAACAAGTCAGCCCCAGCATTTT. The full variable domain, completed using reference TRBV12-5 and TRBJ1-5, is DARVTQTPRHKVTEMGQEVTMRCQPILGHNTVFWYRQTMMQGLELLAYFRNRAPLDDSGMPKDRFSAEMPDATLATLKIQPSEPRDSAVYFCASGLETSQPQHFGDGTRLSIL.

The CDR3 is CASSVEEFLNTEAFF. CDR3 DNA sequence: TGTGCCAGCAGCGTAGAAGAGTTCTTGAACACTGAAGCTTTCTTT. This rearrangement joins TRBV9 to TRBJ1-1; D unresolved. Between the trimmed V and J ends, which lost 0 bases and 0 bases, there was a span of 9 bases. This CDR3 comprises 15 residues. CDR1 is SGDLS, CDR2 YYNGEE, per germline.